Shown below are 20 T cell receptor beta chains from a single sample sequenced in a study of T-cell reconstitution after alpha-beta-depleted transplantation in children. The TCRbeta library was prepared with unique molecular identifiers. Each CDR3 protein gets one entry after TCRdb re-called the PCR reads with MiXCR. Among hundreds of thousands of distinct CDR3 sequences listed, roughly 13% were seen once. Sequenced here: PBMCs, mostly from graft donor cells, sampled 360 days after TCRalphabeta/CD19-depleted stem cell transplant. These receptors came from a male patient aged 10-17 years who had a stem cell transplant for acute myeloid leukemia, so the T cells may come from the graft donor.

This clonotype has a handful of counts. V usage is TRBV6-1 and J usage is TRBJ2-1, with 11 nucleotides matching TRBD2. J was trimmed by 6 bases and V by 5 bases; bases with no gene match: 3. This CDR3 is 14 amino acids long. Germline loops: CDR1 MNHNS, CDR2 SASEGT. The CDR3 DNA sequence: TGTGCCAGCAGTCGACTAGCGGGGTTCAATGAGCAGTTCTTC. This sequence encodes CASSRLAGFNEQFF.

This clonotype was seen many times. V is TRBV7-6 and J is TRBJ2-7; D is unclear. CDR3 length equals 13 residues. Germline CDR1 and CDR2: SGHVS and FNYEAQ. Trimming cost V 2 bases and J 3 bases, with 8 bases left between them. CDR3 amino acids: CASSLSSLYEQYF. CDR3 DNA sequence: TGTGCCAGCAGCTTAAGCTCCCTCTACGAGCAGTACTTC.

This clonotype has a handful of counts. This chain links TRBV20-1 with TRBJ2-7, with D tentatively TRBD1 or TRBD2 (7 bases each). Germline CDR1 and CDR2: DFQATT and SNEGSKA (reference sequence). Deletions cut 8 bases from V and 2 bases from J, with 16 bases between. CDR3 size: 13 residues. This CDR3 is CSPTRGGTYEQYF. The CDR3 DNA sequence: TGCAGTCCAACCAGGGGGGGTACCTACGAGCAGTACTTC.

This clonotype was observed a handful of times. The chain employs TRBV7-2 and TRBJ2-5; 16 positions match TRBD2. The CDR3 sequence is 17 residues long. V shed 3 bases, J shed 3 bases, and the junction held 4 bases outside the gene matches. Germline CDR1 SGHTA, CDR2 FQGNSA. Written as DNA, the CDR3 is TGTGCCAGCAGCTTCGGGACTAGCGGGAGGGTTAAAGAGACCCAGTACTTC. Translating gives CASSFGTSGRVKETQYF.

This clonotype was seen more than once but under ten times. V and J are TRBV29-1 and TRBJ2-5; 8 positions match TRBD2. J was trimmed by 5 bases and V by 6 bases; bases with no gene match: 8. The CDR3 is 13 residues long. CDR1 SQVTM and CDR2 ANQGSEA come from the germline V gene. The CDR3 DNA reads as TGCAGCGTGAGTAGCGGGACCTGGGAGACCCAGTACTTC. It encodes CSVSSGTWETQYF.

The chain links TRBV15 to TRBJ2-7; the D gene is possibly TRBD2 (7 bases). This CDR3 region has 14 residues. V was trimmed by 0 bases and J by 5 bases, leaving 11 bases between them. Germline CDR1 LNHNV, CDR2 YYDKDF (reference sequence). This CDR3 reads CATSRDAGAHEQYF. DNA for the CDR3: TGTGCCACCAGCAGAGATGCGGGGGCCCACGAGCAGTACTTC.

Points on this clonotype: This CDR3 fails to terminate in the conserved phenylalanine or tryptophan, so it likely reflects a read error. The chain joins TRBV20-1 to TRBJ2-2; no reliable D call. Germline V gene lookup returns CDR1 DFQATT and CDR2 SNEGSKA (reference sequence). Trimming cost V 4 bases and J 2 bases, with 17 bases left between them. This CDR3 is 16 amino acids long. The CDR3 loop is CSATTAGSINTGELFY. The CDR3 DNA follows: TGCAGTGCTACCACAGCCGGGTCAATAAACACCGGGGAGCTGTTTTAT.

The sample holds a few counts of this clonotype. This sequence joins TRBV4-3 and TRBJ2-5, with 10 bases that match TRBD2. CDR3 length: 16 amino acids. Germline assignment: CDR1 LGHNA and CDR2 YSLEER. V trimming: 4 bases; J trimming: 6 bases; junction bases outside the gene matches: 11. The CDR3 region has the DNA TGCGCCAGCAGCCCCCAACTAGCGGGATCCACCAAGACCCAGTACTTC. Its translation: CASSPQLAGSTKTQYF.

This clonotype appeared a few times. V usage is TRBV5-1 and J usage is TRBJ2-1; D gene uncertain. V shed 2 bases and J shed 0 bases, with 6 bases lying between them. The CDR3 extends over 14 amino acids. The germline V gene encodes CDR1 SGHRS and CDR2 YFSETQ. The DNA for the CDR3 is TGCGCCAGCAGCTTAACAGTCTCCTACAATGAGCAGTTCTTC. Its translation: CASSLTVSYNEQFF. Full variable domain (remainder filled in from reference TRBV5-1 and TRBJ2-1): KAGVTQTPRYLIKTRGQQVTLSCSPISGHRSVSWYQQTPGQGLQFLFEYFSETQRNKGNFPGRFSGRQFSNSRSEMNVSTLELGDSALYLCASSLTVSYNEQFFGPGTRLTVL.

The chain is built from TRBV18 and TRBJ1-1, with TRBD1 identical over 10 bases. The V gene's germline CDR1 is KGHSH and CDR2 LQKENI. The CDR3 has 13 amino acids. After removal of 8 bases from V and 5 bases from J, the junction contained 5 bases not matched to a gene. CDR3 coding DNA: TGTGCCAGCGTCGACAGGGGGCTAACTGAAGCTTTCTTT. Its protein is CASVDRGLTEAFF.

The V and J genes are TRBV28 and TRBJ2-5, with D unresolved. The CDR3 length is 14 residues. Per germline, CDR1 MDHEN and CDR2 SYDVKM. The V end was cut by 7 bases, the J end by 7 bases, with 19 bases between. CDR3 amino acids: CASTELRRSGTQYF. CDR3 DNA sequence: TGTGCCAGCACCGAATTGAGGCGGTCCGGGACCCAGTACTTC. The full variable domain, its missing parts supplied by reference TRBV28 and TRBJ2-5, is DVKVTQSSRYLVKRTGEKVFLECVQDMDHENMFWYRQDPGLGLRLIYFSYDVKMKEKGDIPEGYSVSREKKERFSLILESASTNQTSMYLCASTELRRSGTQYFGPGTRLLVL.

The chain is built from TRBV7-9 and TRBJ1-4; D might be TRBD1 (5 bases). The CDR3 length is 13 residues. Trimming cost V 2 bases and J 7 bases, with 8 bases left between them. The germline V gene encodes CDR1 SEHNR and CDR2 FQNEAQ (reference sequence). CDR3 nucleotides: TGTGCCAGCAGCTTACACGGGGGTGAAAAACTGTTTTTT. It encodes CASSLHGGEKLFF.

The table lists this clonotype with a few counts. This rearrangement joins TRBV29-1 to TRBJ2-3; maybe TRBD2 (6 bases). The V gene's germline CDR1 is SQVTM and CDR2 ANQGSEA. The CDR3 runs 16 residues. Trimming left V 3 bases short and J 9 bases short, with 25 bases between. The CDR3 DNA sequence: TGCAGCGTTGACGGCCATCCGGGACTCCGCCCGGGGACGCAGTATTTT. It is translated as CSVDGHPGLRPGTQYF.

This clonotype was seen a handful of times. V gene TRBV20-1 combines with J gene TRBJ1-4, with D hard to call. Germline CDR1 reads DFQATT; CDR2 reads SNEGSKA (reference sequence). Trimming removed 3 bases at V and 14 bases at J, with 13 bases between. This CDR3 is 11 amino acids long. CDR3 sequence reads: CSARVVNGLFF. The CDR3 region has the DNA TGCAGTGCTAGGGTCGTCAACGGGCTGTTTTTT.

This clonotype has only a few counts. This chain uses TRBV6-2 or TRBV6-3 with TRBJ2-2, with D unresolved. V lost 6 bases and J 0 bases, leaving 14 bases between the germline ends. CDR3 size: 16 residues. Per germline, CDR1 MNHEY and CDR2 SVGEGT. The CDR3 bases are TGTGCCAGCAGCCCACCGGCAGGCGCGAACACCGGGGAGCTGTTTTTT. As protein: CASSPPAGANTGELFF.

The sample holds a few counts of this clonotype. The chain joins TRBV27 to TRBJ2-2; D possibly corresponds to TRBD1 (7 bases). CDR1 is MNHEY, CDR2 SMNVEV, per germline (reference sequence). V lost 1 base and J 4 bases, leaving 16 bases between the germline ends. The CDR3 extends over 17 amino acids. For the CDR3, the DNA is TGTGCCAGCAGTTTATTGGGACAGCGGGTGGTCACCGGGGAGCTGTTTTTT. It is translated as CASSLLGQRVVTGELFF.

This clonotype was found a few times. The chain combines TRBV5-1 with TRBJ2-2; TRBD2 matches at 8 bases. Looked up from germline, CDR1 is SGHRS and CDR2 is YFSETQ. The V gene end was trimmed by 3 bases and the J gene end by 6 bases; junction bases not matched to a gene: 13. This CDR3 spans 17 amino acids. CDR3: CASSYLSGRGSPGELFF. The DNA for the CDR3 is TGCGCCAGCAGCTACTTAAGCGGGAGAGGCTCCCCCGGGGAGCTGTTTTTT.

There are many counts of this clonotype. This sequence joins TRBV29-1 and TRBJ2-7; 7 bases map to TRBD2. Germline lookup yields CDR1 SQVTM and CDR2 ANQGSEA. The length of the CDR3 is 11 residues. V trimming: 6 bases; J trimming: 7 bases; junction bases outside the gene matches: 6. CDR3 residues: CSVGGGWEQYF. In DNA, the CDR3 is TGCAGCGTGGGGGGAGGGTGGGAGCAGTACTTC.

The genes are TRBV5-1 and TRBJ2-7; D possibly matches TRBD1 or TRBD2 (6 bases each). The CDR3 sequence is 13 residues long. Trimming pared 3 bases from V and 0 bases from J, leaving 7 bases between. CDR1 SGHRS and CDR2 YFSETQ come from the germline V gene. The CDR3 spells CASSWGASYEQYF. DNA of the CDR3: TGCGCCAGCAGCTGGGGGGCCTCCTACGAGCAGTACTTC. The full variable domain, its missing parts supplied by reference TRBV5-1 and TRBJ2-7, is KAGVTQTPRYLIKTRGQQVTLSCSPISGHRSVSWYQQTPGQGLQFLFEYFSETQRNKGNFPGRFSGRQFSNSRSEMNVSTLELGDSALYLCASSWGASYEQYFGPGTRLTVT.

The chain recombines TRBV20-1 with TRBJ2-7, with D perhaps matching TRBD2 (5 bases). CDR1 DFQATT and CDR2 SNEGSKA come from the germline V gene (reference sequence). The CDR3 consists of 13 residues. Trimming shortened V by 4 bases and J by 0 bases, and 10 bases separated the two germline ends. The CDR3 here is CSATGFISYEQYF. The CDR3, as DNA: TGCAGTGCTACGGGATTCATCTCCTACGAGCAGTACTTC.